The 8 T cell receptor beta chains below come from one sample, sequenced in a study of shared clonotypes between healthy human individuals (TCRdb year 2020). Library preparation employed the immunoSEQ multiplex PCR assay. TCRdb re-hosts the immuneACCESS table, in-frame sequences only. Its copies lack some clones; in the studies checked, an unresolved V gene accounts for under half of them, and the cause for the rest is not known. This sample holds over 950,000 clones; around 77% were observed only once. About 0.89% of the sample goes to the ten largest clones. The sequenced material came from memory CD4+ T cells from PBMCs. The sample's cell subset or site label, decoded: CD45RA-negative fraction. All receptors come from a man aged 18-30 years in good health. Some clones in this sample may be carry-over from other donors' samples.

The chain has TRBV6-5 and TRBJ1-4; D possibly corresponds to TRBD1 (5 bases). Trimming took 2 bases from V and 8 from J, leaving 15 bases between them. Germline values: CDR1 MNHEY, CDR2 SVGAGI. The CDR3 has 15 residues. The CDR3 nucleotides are TGTGCCAGCAGTTACGATGGTCAGGGTTGGGAAAAACTGTTTTTT. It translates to CASSYDGQGWEKLFF.

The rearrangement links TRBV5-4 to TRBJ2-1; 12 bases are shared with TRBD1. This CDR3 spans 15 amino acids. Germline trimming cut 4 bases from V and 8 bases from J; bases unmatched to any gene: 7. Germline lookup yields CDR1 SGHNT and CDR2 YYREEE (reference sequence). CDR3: CASSPPGQGAYEQFF. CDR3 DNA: TGTGCCAGCAGCCCCCCGGGACAGGGGGCATATGAGCAGTTCTTC.

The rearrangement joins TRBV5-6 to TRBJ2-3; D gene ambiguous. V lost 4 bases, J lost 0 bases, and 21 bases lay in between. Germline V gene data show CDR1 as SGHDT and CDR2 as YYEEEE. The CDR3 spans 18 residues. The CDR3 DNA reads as TGTGCCAGCAGCCCTGTCCCTCCAGGATTAACTAGCACAGATACGCAGTATTTT. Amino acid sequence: CASSPVPPGLTSTDTQYF.

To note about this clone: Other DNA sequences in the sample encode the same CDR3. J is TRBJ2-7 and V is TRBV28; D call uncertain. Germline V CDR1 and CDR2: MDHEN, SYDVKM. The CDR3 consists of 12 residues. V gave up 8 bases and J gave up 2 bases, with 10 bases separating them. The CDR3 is CASSSMAYEQYF. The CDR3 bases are TGTGCCAGCTCGTCCATGGCCTACGAGCAGTACTTC.

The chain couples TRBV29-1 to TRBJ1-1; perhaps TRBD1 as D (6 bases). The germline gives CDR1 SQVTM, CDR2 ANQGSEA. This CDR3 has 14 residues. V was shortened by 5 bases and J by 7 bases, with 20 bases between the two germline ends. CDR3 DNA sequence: TGCAGCGTTTGTCAAGCGGACAGTTTCCTTGAAGCTTTCTTT. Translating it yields CSVCQADSFLEAFF. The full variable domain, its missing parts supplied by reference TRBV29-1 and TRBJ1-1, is SAVISQKPSRDICQRGTSLTIQCQVDSQVTMMFWYRQQPGQSLTLIATANQGSEATYESGFVIDKFPISRPNLTFSTLTVSNMSPEDSSIYLCSVCQADSFLEAFFGQGTRLTVV.

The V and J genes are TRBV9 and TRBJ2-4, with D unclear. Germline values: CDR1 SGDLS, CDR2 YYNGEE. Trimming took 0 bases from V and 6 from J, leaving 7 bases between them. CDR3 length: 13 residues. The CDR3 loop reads CASSVALANIQYF. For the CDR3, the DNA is TGTGCCAGCAGCGTAGCCCTCGCAAACATTCAGTACTTC.

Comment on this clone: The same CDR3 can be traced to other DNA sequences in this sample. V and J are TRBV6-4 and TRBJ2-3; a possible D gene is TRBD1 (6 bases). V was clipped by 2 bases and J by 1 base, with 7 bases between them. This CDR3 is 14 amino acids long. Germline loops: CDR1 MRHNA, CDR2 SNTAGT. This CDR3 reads CASSDKGGTDTQYF. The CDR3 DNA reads TGTGCCAGCAGTGACAAGGGGGGCACAGATACGCAGTATTTT.

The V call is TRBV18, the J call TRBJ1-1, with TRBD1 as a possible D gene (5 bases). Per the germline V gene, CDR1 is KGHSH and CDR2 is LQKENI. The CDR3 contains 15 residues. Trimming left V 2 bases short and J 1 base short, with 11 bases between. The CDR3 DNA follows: TGTGCCAGCTCACCAGAAACAGGAGGGAACACTGAAGCTTTCTTT. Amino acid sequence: CASSPETGGNTEAFF.